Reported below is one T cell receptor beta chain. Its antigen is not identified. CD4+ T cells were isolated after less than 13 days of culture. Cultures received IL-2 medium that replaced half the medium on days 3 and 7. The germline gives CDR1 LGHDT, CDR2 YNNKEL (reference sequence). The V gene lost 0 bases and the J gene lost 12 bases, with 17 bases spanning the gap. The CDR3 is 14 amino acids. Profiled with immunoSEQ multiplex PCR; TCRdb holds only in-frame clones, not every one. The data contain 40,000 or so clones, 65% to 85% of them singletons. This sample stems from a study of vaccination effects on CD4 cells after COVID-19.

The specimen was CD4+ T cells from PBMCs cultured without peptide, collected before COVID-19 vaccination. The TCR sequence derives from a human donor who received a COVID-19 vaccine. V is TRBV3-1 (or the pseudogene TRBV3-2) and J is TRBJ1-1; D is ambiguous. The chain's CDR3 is CASSQERKTVKTFF. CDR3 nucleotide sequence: TGTGCCAGCAGCCAAGAACGGAAAACAGTCAAAACTTTCTTT.